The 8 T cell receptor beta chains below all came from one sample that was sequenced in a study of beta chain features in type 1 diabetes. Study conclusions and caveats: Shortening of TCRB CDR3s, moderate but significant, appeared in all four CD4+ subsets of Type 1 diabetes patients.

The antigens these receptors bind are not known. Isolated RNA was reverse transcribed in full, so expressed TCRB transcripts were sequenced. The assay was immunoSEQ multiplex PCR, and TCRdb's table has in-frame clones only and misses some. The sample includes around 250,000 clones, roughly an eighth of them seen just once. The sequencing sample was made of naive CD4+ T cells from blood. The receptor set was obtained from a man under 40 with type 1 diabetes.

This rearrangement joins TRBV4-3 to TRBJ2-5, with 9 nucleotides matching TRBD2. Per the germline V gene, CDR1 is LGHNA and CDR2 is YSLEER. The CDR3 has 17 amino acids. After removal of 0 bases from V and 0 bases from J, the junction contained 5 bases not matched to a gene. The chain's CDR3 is CASSQEKTSGYQETQYF. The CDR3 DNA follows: TGCGCCAGCAGCCAAGAAAAAACTAGCGGGTACCAAGAGACCCAGTACTTC.

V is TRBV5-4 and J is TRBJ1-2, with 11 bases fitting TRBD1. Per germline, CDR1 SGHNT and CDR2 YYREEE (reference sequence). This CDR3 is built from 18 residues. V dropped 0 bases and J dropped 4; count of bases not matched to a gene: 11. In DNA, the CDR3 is TGTGCCAGCAGCTTGGTGGGAGGACAGGGGGCGGTCATCTATGGCTACACCTTC. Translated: CASSLVGGQGAVIYGYTF.

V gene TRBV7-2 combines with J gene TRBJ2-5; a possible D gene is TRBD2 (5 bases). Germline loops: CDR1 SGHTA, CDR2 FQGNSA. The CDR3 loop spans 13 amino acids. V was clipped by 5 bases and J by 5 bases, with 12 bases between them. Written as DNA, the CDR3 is TGTGCCAGCAGCCCGAGGGTTTCGGAGACCCAGTACTTC. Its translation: CASSPRVSETQYF.

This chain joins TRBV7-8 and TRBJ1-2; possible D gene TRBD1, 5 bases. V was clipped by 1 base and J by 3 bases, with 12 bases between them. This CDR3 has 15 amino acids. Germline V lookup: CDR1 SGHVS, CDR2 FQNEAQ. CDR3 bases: TGTGCCAGCAGCTTAGGTGGGGCGAGAGACTATGGCTACACCTTC. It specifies CASSLGGARDYGYTF.

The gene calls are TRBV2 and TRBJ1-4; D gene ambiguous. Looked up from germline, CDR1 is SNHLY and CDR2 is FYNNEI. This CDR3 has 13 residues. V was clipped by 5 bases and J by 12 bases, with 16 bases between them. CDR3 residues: CASSSGSGEELFF. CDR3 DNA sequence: TGTGCCAGCAGTTCGGGGTCTGGGGAGGAACTGTTTTTT.

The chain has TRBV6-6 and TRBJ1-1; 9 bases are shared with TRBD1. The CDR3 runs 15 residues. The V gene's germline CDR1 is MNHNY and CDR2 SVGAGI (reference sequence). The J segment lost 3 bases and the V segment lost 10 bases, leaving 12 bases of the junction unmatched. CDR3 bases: TGTGCCATCACAGATATGACAGGGGGGCACACTGAAGCTTTCTTT. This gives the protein CAITDMTGGHTEAFF.

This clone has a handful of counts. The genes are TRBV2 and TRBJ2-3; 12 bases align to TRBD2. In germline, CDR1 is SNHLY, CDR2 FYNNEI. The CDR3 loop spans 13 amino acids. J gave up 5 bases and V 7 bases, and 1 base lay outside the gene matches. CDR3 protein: CASTGLAGDTQYF. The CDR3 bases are TGTGCCAGCACGGGACTAGCGGGAGATACGCAGTATTTT.

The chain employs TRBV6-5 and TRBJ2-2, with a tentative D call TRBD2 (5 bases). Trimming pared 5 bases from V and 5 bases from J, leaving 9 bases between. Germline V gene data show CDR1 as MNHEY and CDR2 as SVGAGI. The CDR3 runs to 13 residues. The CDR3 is CASSATGTGELFF. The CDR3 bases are TGTGCCAGCAGTGCCACGGGGACCGGGGAGCTGTTTTTT.